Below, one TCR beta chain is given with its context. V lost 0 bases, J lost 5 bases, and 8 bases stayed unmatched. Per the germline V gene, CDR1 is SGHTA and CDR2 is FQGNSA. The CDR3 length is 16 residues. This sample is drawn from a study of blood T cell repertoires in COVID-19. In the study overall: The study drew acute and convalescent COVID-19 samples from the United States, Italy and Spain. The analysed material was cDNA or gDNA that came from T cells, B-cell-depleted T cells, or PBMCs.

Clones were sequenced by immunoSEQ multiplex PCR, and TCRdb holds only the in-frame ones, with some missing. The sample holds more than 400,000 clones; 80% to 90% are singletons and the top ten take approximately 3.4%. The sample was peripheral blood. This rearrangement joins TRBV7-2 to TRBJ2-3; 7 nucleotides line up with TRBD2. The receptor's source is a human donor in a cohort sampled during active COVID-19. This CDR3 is CASSLAGGPGRDTQYF. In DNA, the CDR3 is TGTGCCAGCAGCTTAGCGGGAGGGCCAGGAAGAGATACGCAGTATTTT.